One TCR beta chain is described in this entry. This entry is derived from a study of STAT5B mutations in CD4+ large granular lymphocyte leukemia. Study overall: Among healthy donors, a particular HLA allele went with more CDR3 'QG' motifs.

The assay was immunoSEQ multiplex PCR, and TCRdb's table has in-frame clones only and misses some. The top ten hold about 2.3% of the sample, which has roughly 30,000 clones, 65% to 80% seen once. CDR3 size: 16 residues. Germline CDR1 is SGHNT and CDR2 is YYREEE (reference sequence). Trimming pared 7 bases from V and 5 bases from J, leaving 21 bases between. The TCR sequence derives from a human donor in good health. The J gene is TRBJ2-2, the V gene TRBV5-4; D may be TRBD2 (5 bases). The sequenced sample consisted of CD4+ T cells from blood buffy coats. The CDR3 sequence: CASGSSGDPRTGELFF. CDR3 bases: TGTGCCAGCGGAAGCAGCGGAGACCCTAGAACCGGGGAGCTGTTTTTT.